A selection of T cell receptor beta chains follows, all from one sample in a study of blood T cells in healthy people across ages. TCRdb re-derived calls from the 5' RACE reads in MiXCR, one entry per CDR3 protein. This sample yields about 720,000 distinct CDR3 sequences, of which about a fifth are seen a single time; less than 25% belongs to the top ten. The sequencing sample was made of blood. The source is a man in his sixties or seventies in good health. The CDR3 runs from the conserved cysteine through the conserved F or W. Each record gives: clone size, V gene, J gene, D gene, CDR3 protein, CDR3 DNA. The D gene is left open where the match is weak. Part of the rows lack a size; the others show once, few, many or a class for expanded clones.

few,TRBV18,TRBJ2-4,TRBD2,CASSPLFSGGANIQYF,TGTGCCAGCTCACCACTTTTCAGCGGGGGAGCCAACATTCAGTACTTC
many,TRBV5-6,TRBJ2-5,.,CASSLGVAAYRTQYF,TGTGCCAGCAGCTTGGGTGTAGCGGCGTACCGGACCCAGTACTTC
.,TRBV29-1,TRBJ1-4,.,CSVVSDTTNEKLFF,TGCAGCGTTGTCTCTGATACAACTAATGAAAAACTGTTTTTT
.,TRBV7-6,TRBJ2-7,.,CASSFGREDEQYF,TGTGCCAGCAGCTTCGGCAGGGAAGACGAGCAGTACTTC
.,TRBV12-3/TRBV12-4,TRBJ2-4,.,CASSLGENIQYF,TGTGCCAGCAGTTTAGGGGAAAACATTCAGTACTTC
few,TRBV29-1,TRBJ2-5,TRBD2,CSVRRTSGSRETQYF,TGCAGCGTTAGGAGGACTAGCGGGAGTAGGGAGACCCAGTACTTC
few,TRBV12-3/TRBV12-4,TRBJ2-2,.,CATSPGGALTGELFF,TGTGCCACCTCTCCTGGCGGAGCACTGACCGGGGAGCTGTTTTTT
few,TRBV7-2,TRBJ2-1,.,CASNPGPYNEQFF,TGTGCCAGCAACCCGGGCCCCTACAATGAGCAGTTCTTC
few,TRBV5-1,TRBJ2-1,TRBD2,CASSILGGAGNEQFF,TGCGCCAGCAGCATACTCGGGGGGGCCGGGAATGAGCAGTTCTTC
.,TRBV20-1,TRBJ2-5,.,CSARKGGGETQYF,TGCAGTGCGAGGAAGGGGGGGGGAGAGACCCAGTACTTC